This T cell receptor (beta chain) was sequenced in a study of blood T cell repertoires in COVID-19. As for the study in general: Italy, Spain and the United States were the sources of the convalescent and acute COVID-19 samples. T cells, B-cell-depleted T cells, or PBMCs supplied cDNA or gDNA.

Original analysis: Nucleated cell number was recorded as an estimate derived from reference gene primer amplification. Only in-frame clones appear in the TCRdb table, and some are missing; sequencing was by immunoSEQ multiplex PCR. V and J calls plus clone size are reproduced from that table; the DNA served to infer D and trimming. The sample holds roughly 70,000 clones, about four fifths seen once. The ends were cut back, 6 bases at V and 8 bases at J, with 24 bases in the middle. CDR3 length: 16 residues. From germline, CDR1 is LNHDA and CDR2 SQIVND (reference sequence). The receptor's source is a man aged 70-80 years who had recovered from COVID-19. The rearrangement joins TRBV19 to TRBJ2-3; a weak D match, TRBD2 (5 bases). The sequenced sample consisted of peripheral blood. CDR3 coding DNA: TGTGCCAGTAGCCCAAGTCAAGCGGATCCCAGTGCTACGCAGTATTTT. This encodes CASSPSQADPSATQYF.